Listed here are 26 T cell receptor beta chains from one sample, sequenced in a study of Ad26.COV2.S vaccination and SARS-CoV-2 variants. As to treatment: some 20 received Ad26.COV2.S at low or high dose, single or two shots; 5 received placebo; per-sample allocation not given. Specimens were obtained on day 63 following the first vaccine or placebo injection. Sequencing used immunoSEQ multiplex PCR; TCRdb keeps in-frame clones, though not all of them. The sample records 350,000 to 550,000 clones, approximately 89% being singletons. The sequencing here drew on peripheral blood, taken in a trial of Ad26.COV2.S vaccine versus placebo. The source is a person between 18 and 60 years old who received the Ad26.COV2.S COVID-19 vaccine or a placebo.

The chain is built from TRBV5-6 and TRBJ1-3, with D possibly being TRBD1 (6 bases). CDR1 is SGHDT and CDR2 is YYEEEE in the germline V gene. Trimming left V 2 bases short and J 2 bases short, with 14 bases between. The CDR3 has 16 amino acids. This CDR3 is CASSLGPQGPGNTIYF. CDR3 nucleotides: TGTGCCAGCAGCTTAGGACCACAGGGCCCTGGAAACACCATATATTTT.

The J gene is TRBJ1-3, the V gene TRBV7-2, with unresolved D. Germline CDR1 and CDR2: SGHTA and FQGNSA. The CDR3 consists of 17 residues. V dropped 1 base and J dropped 0 bases, with 13 bases sitting between them. CDR3 nucleotides: TGTGCCAGCAGCTTAGGGTGGCTCAGAGACTCTGGAAACACCATATATTTT. It yields the protein CASSLGWLRDSGNTIYF.

The rearrangement joins TRBV7-9 to TRBJ1-1, with 8 bases identical to TRBD1. Germline loops: CDR1 SEHNR, CDR2 FQNEAQ (reference sequence). V lost 3 bases to trimming and J lost 6 bases; unmatched junction nucleotides: 6. This CDR3 comprises 14 residues. The CDR3 spells CASSFGQGGAEAFF. CDR3 in DNA: TGTGCCAGCAGCTTTGGACAGGGCGGGGCTGAAGCTTTCTTT.

This clone was counted between two and nine times. The CDR3 protein is CASSYRDYGYTF. The DNA for the CDR3 is TGTGCCAGCAGTTACCGGGACTATGGCTACACCTTC. J is TRBJ1-2 and V is TRBV6-2 or TRBV6-3; D is unresolved. The CDR3 has 12 residues. With 2 bases removed from V and 3 bases from J, the gap between germline ends came to 4 bases. Germline V CDR1 and CDR2: MNHEY, SVGEGT.

Concerning this clone itself: The sample carries other DNA sequences with the same CDR3. V and J are TRBV5-1 and TRBJ1-1; no clear D gene. Germline values: CDR1 SGHRS, CDR2 YFSETQ. This CDR3 spans 13 amino acids. V lost 0 bases and J 2 bases, leaving 5 bases between the germline ends. This CDR3 reads CASSLGINTEAFF. In nucleotides, the CDR3 is TGCGCCAGCAGCTTGGGCATTAACACTGAAGCTTTCTTT.

V usage is TRBV28 and J usage is TRBJ1-5; unclear D gene. This CDR3 is 12 amino acids long. From germline, CDR1 is MDHEN and CDR2 SYDVKM. Trimming took 4 bases from V and 3 from J, leaving 4 bases between them. The CDR3 sequence: CASSWLNQPQHF. The CDR3 DNA is TGTGCCAGCAGTTGGCTCAATCAGCCCCAGCATTTT.

The chain employs TRBV19 and TRBJ1-1, with TRBD1 matching 8 bases. CDR1 and CDR2 (germline): LNHDA, SQIVND (reference sequence). The J segment lost 2 bases and the V segment lost 5 bases, leaving 13 bases of the junction unmatched. CDR3 length equals 17 residues. Written as DNA, the CDR3 is TGTGCCAGTAGTGTATACAGGGGGACCAGAGTAAACACTGAAGCTTTCTTT. Translation gives CASSVYRGTRVNTEAFF.

The rearrangement links TRBV7-2 to TRBJ2-7, with a weak D call TRBD1 (5 bases). This CDR3 comprises 14 residues. The ends were cut back, 1 base at V and 5 bases at J, with 12 bases in the middle. The V gene's germline CDR1 is SGHTA and CDR2 FQGNSA. CDR3 DNA: TGTGCCAGCAGCTTAGAAACAGGTCCCCACGAGCAGTACTTC. Protein: CASSLETGPHEQYF.

The chain joins TRBV7-2 to TRBJ1-1; D uncertain. The germline V gene has CDR1 SGHTA and CDR2 FQGNSA. The V end was cut by 1 base, the J end by 3 bases, with 9 bases between. The CDR3 spans 14 residues. CDR3 residues: CASSLDRFYTEAFF. The CDR3 DNA reads TGTGCCAGCAGCTTAGACAGATTCTACACTGAAGCTTTCTTT.

The chain is built from TRBV11-3 and TRBJ1-1; the D is unclear. Trimming left V 2 bases short and J 10 bases short, with 14 bases between. Germline CDR1 SGHNT, CDR2 YENEEA. This CDR3 is built from 13 residues. The CDR3 here is CASSLQIHRGAFF. In DNA form, the CDR3 reads TGTGCCAGCAGCTTACAAATCCACCGCGGAGCTTTCTTT.

The rearrangement uses TRBV7-9 and TRBJ2-7; D unclear. The germline CDR1 and CDR2 sequences are SEHNR and FQNEAQ (reference sequence). This CDR3 is 12 amino acids long. V lost 5 bases to trimming and J lost 4 bases, with 9 bases between them. The CDR3 region has the DNA TGTGCCAGCAGCGTTCTCCATTACGAGCAGTACGTC. It yields the protein CASSVLHYEQYV.

The V gene is TRBV5-5, the J gene TRBJ1-1; TRBD1 matches at 7 bases. The V gene's germline CDR1 is SGHKS and CDR2 YYEKEE (reference sequence). V lost 3 bases and J lost 1; bases outside the gene matches: 9. The CDR3 length is 16 residues. This CDR3 is CASSWGQGVSNTEAFF. The CDR3, as DNA: TGTGCCAGCAGCTGGGGTCAGGGGGTGTCGAACACTGAAGCTTTCTTT.

The chain uses TRBV3-1 (or the pseudogene TRBV3-2) and TRBJ1-6; no clear D gene. Trimming took off 8 bases at V and 8 bases at J, with 16 bases between the two ends. The V gene's germline CDR1 is LGHDT and CDR2 YNNKEL (reference sequence). The CDR3 length is 14 residues. In nucleotides, the CDR3 is TGTGCCAGCGCTCGAGACTTGTCCTATTCACCCCTCCACTTT. Translation: CASARDLSYSPLHF.

J is TRBJ2-5 and V is TRBV29-1, with 7 bases identical to TRBD2. J lost 4 bases, V lost 6 bases, and 8 bases had no gene match. Germline loops: CDR1 SQVTM, CDR2 ANQGSEA. CDR3 size: 13 residues. This CDR3 is CSVGRRAVETQYF. The CDR3 DNA reads TGCAGCGTCGGGAGGAGGGCCGTAGAGACCCAGTACTTC. The full variable domain, in which reference TRBV29-1 and TRBJ2-5 provide the parts outside the CDR3, is SAVISQKPSRDICQRGTSLTIQCQVDSQVTMMFWYRQQPGQSLTLIATANQGSEATYESGFVIDKFPISRPNLTFSTLTVSNMSPEDSSIYLCSVGRRAVETQYFGPGTRLLVL.

The DNA of the CDR3 is TGTGCCAGCAGCCTCCCACCTAGCTCCTACGAGCAGTACGTC. This codes for CASSLPPSSYEQYV. The chain links TRBV7-2 to TRBJ2-7; D is ambiguous. The CDR3 sequence is 14 residues long. In germline, CDR1 is SGHTA, CDR2 FQGNSA. Trimming took off 5 bases at V and 0 bases at J, with 11 bases between the two ends.

The chain recombines TRBV18 with TRBJ2-7; 7 bases align to TRBD1. With 4 bases clipped from V and 1 base from J, the junction kept 10 bases outside the gene matches. The CDR3 spans 16 residues. Germline V gene sequence: CDR1 KGHSH, CDR2 LQKENI. CDR3 residues: CASSHSLMGQSYEQYF. The CDR3 nucleotides read TGTGCCAGCTCACATTCTCTGATGGGACAGTCCTACGAGCAGTACTTC.

The chain recombines TRBV19 with TRBJ1-2; no clear D. The CDR3 runs to 13 residues. Germline CDR1 is LNHDA and CDR2 is SQIVND (reference sequence). V lost 4 bases and J lost 3, with 9 bases in between. CDR3 residues: CASSKFQYYGYTF. The CDR3 coding sequence is TGTGCCAGTAGTAAGTTCCAGTACTATGGCTACACCTTC.

This chain joins TRBV5-6 and TRBJ2-7; maybe TRBD2 (6 bases). The germline CDR1 and CDR2 sequences are SGHDT and YYEEEE. CDR3 length: 14 amino acids. Trimming shortened V by 4 bases and J by 3 bases, and 14 bases separated the two germline ends. CDR3 nucleotide sequence: TGTGCCAGCAGCAGAAAGGGACTCCGCTACGAGCAGTACTTC. Encoded protein: CASSRKGLRYEQYF.

This clone was counted a few times. The rearrangement uses TRBV2 and TRBJ1-1, with D hard to call. CDR3 length: 14 residues. Germline-derived CDR1 and CDR2 are SNHLY and FYNNEI. Trimming shortened V by 3 bases and J by 3 bases, and 11 bases separated the two germline ends. CDR3 sequence reads: CASSDRSGDTEAFF. For the CDR3, the DNA is TGTGCCAGCAGTGATCGGAGCGGGGACACTGAAGCTTTCTTT.

This sequence joins TRBV7-3 and TRBJ2-3, with 7 nucleotides matching TRBD2. V was pared by 2 bases and J by 4 bases, with 9 bases of the junction left unmatched. Germline V gene data show CDR1 as SGHTA and CDR2 as FQGTGA. The CDR3 runs 16 residues. CDR3 loop: CASSLLRRERADTQYF. CDR3 nucleotide sequence: TGTGCCAGCAGCTTACTCCGGCGGGAGAGGGCAGATACGCAGTATTTT.

This rearrangement joins TRBV11-3 to TRBJ2-5; TRBD2 matches at 10 bases. The CDR3 length is 20 residues. The V gene end was trimmed by 0 bases and the J gene end by 1 base; junction bases not matched to a gene: 14. Germline V gene lookup returns CDR1 SGHNT and CDR2 YENEEA. CDR3 sequence (DNA): TGTGCCAGCAGCTTAGAAGCGGGAGGGCCCTCAGTAGGTCCCCAAGAGACCCAGTACTTC. It yields the protein CASSLEAGGPSVGPQETQYF.

The CDR3 nucleotides are TGTGCCAGCAGCTTGGACAGGGACCAGCCCCAGCATTTT. It translates to CASSLDRDQPQHF. The chain is built from TRBV5-5 and TRBJ1-5, with D perhaps matching TRBD1 (6 bases). CDR3 length: 13 amino acids. V was shortened by 0 bases and J by 7 bases, with 8 bases between the two germline ends. CDR1 and CDR2 from the germline V gene are SGHKS and YYEKEE (reference sequence).

The gene calls are TRBV4-3 and TRBJ1-1; D remains unclear. Trimming left V 3 bases short and J 11 bases short, with 19 bases between. Looked up from germline, CDR1 is LGHNA and CDR2 is YSLEER. The CDR3 runs 14 residues. The CDR3 bases are TGCGCCAGCAGCCAGAGCTACACGACCTTGGGGGCTTTCTTT. Translated: CASSQSYTTLGAFF.

The chain uses TRBV27 and TRBJ2-7, with D tentatively TRBD1 (5 bases). This CDR3 comprises 13 residues. V was cut by 7 bases and J by 7 bases, with 17 bases left in between. CDR1 is MNHEY, CDR2 SMNVEV, per germline (reference sequence). The CDR3 here is CASKGRHATEQYV. CDR3 coding DNA: TGTGCCAGCAAGGGGCGACATGCAACGGAGCAGTACGTC.

The chain couples TRBV18 to TRBJ2-1, with no clear D. The CDR3 extends over 14 amino acids. V was clipped by 2 bases and J by 5 bases, with 10 bases between them. CDR1 and CDR2 (germline): KGHSH, LQKENI. DNA of the CDR3: TGTGCCAGCTCACCAATGTTACGGAACAATGAGCAGTTCTTC. Protein product: CASSPMLRNNEQFF. Looking up the rest from reference TRBV18 and TRBJ2-1 gives the full variable domain: NAGVMQNPRHLVRRRGQEARLRCSPMKGHSHVYWYRQLPEEGLKFMVYLQKENIIDESGMPKERFSAEFPKEGPSILRIQQVVRGDSAAYFCASSPMLRNNEQFFGPGTRLTVL.

The J gene is TRBJ1-6, the V gene TRBV7-3; 11 bases are shared with TRBD1. Germline lookup yields CDR1 SGHTA and CDR2 FQGTGA. V lost 2 bases and J lost 7; bases outside the gene matches: 4. The CDR3 length is 16 residues. The DNA of the CDR3 is TGTGCCAGCAGCTTATACGGGACAGGGGGAAATTCACCCCTCCACTTT. This sequence encodes CASSLYGTGGNSPLHF.